The sample holds a few counts of the clone carrying this TCR beta chain. The antigen remains undetermined. The V end lost 3 bases, the J end lost 2 bases, and 16 bases lay between the germline ends. From germline, CDR1 is WSHSY and CDR2 SAAADI. This CDR3 contains 16 residues. The data belong to a study of post-analysis software for immune sequencing data. Study conclusions and caveats: Significantly decreased normalized Chao1 diversity was recorded for multiple sclerosis patients relative to controls. About five TRBV segments were more frequent in patients than controls; TRBV5-6, TRBV5-1 and TRBV20-1 belonged to this group.

Carried by the TCR beta cDNA libraries were unique molecular identifiers. T cells numbering roughly 0.9 to 10 million yielded cDNA molecules that totaled about 500,000. TCRdb reprocessed the PCR reads with MiXCR, giving one entry per CDR3 protein. Of roughly 600,000 distinct CDR3 sequences listed, roughly 40% are singletons. This receptor was obtained from a girl aged 10 to 17 with multiple sclerosis. Sequenced material: blood. The chain combines TRBV10-2 with TRBJ1-2, with unresolved D. CDR3: CASSDGRATSNYGYTF. CDR3 bases: TGCGCCAGCAGTGATGGCCGCGCAACTTCAAACTATGGCTACACCTTC.